This T cell receptor beta chain appears in the sequencing data of a study of blood T cell repertoires in COVID-19 (dated by TCRdb to 2020 to 2022). About the study as a whole: Collaborator samples came from the United States, Italy and Spain and covered acute and convalescent phases of COVID-19. The repertoires were released in a freely available public database intended as a resource for research on the immune response to SARS-CoV-2. Sample metadata almost always included a de-identified subject ID, COVID-19 status, age in years and sex. Where available, HLA class I and class II types were taken from metadata supplied by the sample provider and were not determined by assay-based typing. The samples were drawn from the first 160 participants of the ongoing ImmuneRACE study and from 1,254 subjects provided by 6 global collaborators. The material from the prospective study consisted of cDNA or gDNA derived from T cells, B-cell-depleted T cells, or PBMCs. Subjects who had been exposed to COVID-19, were actively infected with it, or had recovered from it provided the deeply sampled blood TCRbeta repertoires that made up the dataset. The full study reports these points: Clinical and demographic metadata were provided uncurated, with the amount varying by source and participant.

TCRbeta CDR3 regions were amplified from genomic DNA by means of the immunoSEQ Assay, a bias-controlled multiplex PCR. In the paper's pipeline: Nucleated cell counts per sample were estimated from amplification of reference gene primers within the assay. Sequence reads were collapsed and filtered to measure the absolute abundance of every unique TCRbeta CDR3 rearrangement. For each sample, productive Simpson clonality was calculated by taking the square root of Simpson's diversity index across productive rearrangements. The clones in this table, taken by TCRdb from immuneACCESS, are in-frame only. Not every clone is retained; where verified, under half of the shortfall comes from an unresolved V gene, and the cause of the rest is unknown. V and J calls plus clone size are reproduced from that table; the DNA served to infer D and trimming. Recorded for this sample are under 350,000 clones; 65% to 90% of them occurred a single time. Of the sample, around 4.5% is held by the ten largest clones.

This clone was observed a handful of times. The target of this receptor is not known. No clone much larger than this one lies a single base away; base qualities are absent. In the prospective study, participants were about 18 to 100 years old, resided in 25 or so geographic areas of the United States, and were enrolled through a virtual design. In the prospective study, cohorts were assigned on the basis of participant-reported clinical history obtained from a screening survey and a study questionnaire. In the prospective study, mobile phlebotomists collected whole blood, serum and a nasopharyngeal or oropharyngeal swab from each participant. Additional blood draws and questionnaires over a roughly two-month period could optionally be provided by prospective study participants. Before DNA extraction, prospective study blood samples were shipped either frozen or at room temperature. Sequences were obtained from PBMCs or T cells enriched from blood (not recorded which). The clonotype originates from a woman aged 40 to 50 with acute COVID-19.

The sequence in DNA is TGTGCCAGCAGCTTGCGACAGGGGTCTCAGCCCCAGCATTTT. This gives the protein CASSLRQGSQPQHF. The chain is made from TRBV7-2 and TRBJ1-5, with 8 junctional bases fitting TRBD1. The CDR3 contains 14 residues, cysteine and phenylalanine counted. Of all the DNA, just the CDR3 is kept, 42 bases in frame from base 1. Trimming takes 3 bases off V and 6 bases off J; junction bases not matched to a gene: 4. The germline V gene encodes CDR1 SGHTA and CDR2 FQGNSA.